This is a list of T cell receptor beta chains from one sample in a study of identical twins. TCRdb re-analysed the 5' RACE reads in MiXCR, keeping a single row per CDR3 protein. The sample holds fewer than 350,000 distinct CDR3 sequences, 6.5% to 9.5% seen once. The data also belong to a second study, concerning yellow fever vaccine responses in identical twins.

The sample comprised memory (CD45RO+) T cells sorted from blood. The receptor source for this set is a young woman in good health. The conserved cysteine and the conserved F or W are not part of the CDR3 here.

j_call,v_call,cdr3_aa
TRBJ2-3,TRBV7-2,ASSFLMIDTQY
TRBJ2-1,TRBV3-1,ATCQVRASGRIYNEQF
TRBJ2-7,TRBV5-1,ASSLASGQGAYEQY
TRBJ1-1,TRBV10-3,AISEGTKGVTEAF
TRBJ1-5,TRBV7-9,ASSLFPGEEPQH
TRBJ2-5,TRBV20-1,SAPNLLAGVPETQY
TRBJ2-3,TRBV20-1,SAPASGGRTDTQY
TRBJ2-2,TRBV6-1,ASRGPRAGTGELF
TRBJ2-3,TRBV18,ASSLDNYSTDTQY
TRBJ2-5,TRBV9,ASSALNGLAPSQETQY
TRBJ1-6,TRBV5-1,ASSHSGGVGYNSPLH
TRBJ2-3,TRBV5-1,ASSLGVGLARRDTDTQY
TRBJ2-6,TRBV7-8,ASSPQTLSGANVLT
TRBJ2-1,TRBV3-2,ATSPRQGGFDEQF
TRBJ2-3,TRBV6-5,ASSYSGERGDTQY
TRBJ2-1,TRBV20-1,SMGGGLAINEQF
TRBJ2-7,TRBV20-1,SAIGGAPFYEQY
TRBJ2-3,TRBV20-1,SATLAGDSTDTQY
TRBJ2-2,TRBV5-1,ASSTTTTSGTGELF
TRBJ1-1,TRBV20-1,SASGTGEAF
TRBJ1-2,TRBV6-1,ASSEGTDFGGYT
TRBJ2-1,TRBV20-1,SAPSGSRLENEQF
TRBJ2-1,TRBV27,ASSTFVREYVGQF
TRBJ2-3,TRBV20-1,SARPPQGDGITDTQY
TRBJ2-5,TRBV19,ASNPRGIETQY
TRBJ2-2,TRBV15,ATSRDGTDTGELF
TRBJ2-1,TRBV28,ASWGLAGGEQF
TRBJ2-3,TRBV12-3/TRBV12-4,ASTLKGGTDTQY
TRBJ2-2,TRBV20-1,SARELTSSTGELF
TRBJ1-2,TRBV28,ASSPTGPRDYT
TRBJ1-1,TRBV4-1,ASSLERNRGSTEAF